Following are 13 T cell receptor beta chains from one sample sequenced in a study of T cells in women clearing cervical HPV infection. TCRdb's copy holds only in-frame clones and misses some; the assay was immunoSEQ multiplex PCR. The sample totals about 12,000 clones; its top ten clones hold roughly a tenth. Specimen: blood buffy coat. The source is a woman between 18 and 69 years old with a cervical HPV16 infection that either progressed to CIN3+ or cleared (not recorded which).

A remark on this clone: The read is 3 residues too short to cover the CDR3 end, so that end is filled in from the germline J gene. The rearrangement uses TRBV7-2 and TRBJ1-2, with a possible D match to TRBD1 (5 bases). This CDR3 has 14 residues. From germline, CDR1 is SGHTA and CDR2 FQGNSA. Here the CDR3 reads CASSSGTSPDTYTF. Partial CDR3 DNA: TGTGCCAGCAGCTCCGGGACTAGTCCAGATACC.

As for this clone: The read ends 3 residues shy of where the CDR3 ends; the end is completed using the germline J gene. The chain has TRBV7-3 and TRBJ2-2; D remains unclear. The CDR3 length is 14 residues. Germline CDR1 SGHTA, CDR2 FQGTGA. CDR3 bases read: TGTGCCAGCAGCTTAGGTGACATTAATTCACCG. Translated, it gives CASSLGDINSP. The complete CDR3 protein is CASSLGDINSPLFF.

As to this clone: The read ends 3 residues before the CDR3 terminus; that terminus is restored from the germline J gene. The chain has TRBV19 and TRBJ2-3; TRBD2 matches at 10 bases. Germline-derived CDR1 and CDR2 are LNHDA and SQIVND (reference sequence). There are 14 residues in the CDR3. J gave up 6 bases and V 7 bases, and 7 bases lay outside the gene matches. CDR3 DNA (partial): TGTGCCAGTAAGAGCGGGGGGGCTCGGGATACG. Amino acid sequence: CASKSGGARDT. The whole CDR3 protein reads CASKSGGARDTQYF.

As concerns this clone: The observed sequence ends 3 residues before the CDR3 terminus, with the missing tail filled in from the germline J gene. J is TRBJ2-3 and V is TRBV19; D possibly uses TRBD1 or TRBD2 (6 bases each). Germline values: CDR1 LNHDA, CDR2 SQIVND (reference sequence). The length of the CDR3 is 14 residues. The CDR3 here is CASSIGGGNQPQYF. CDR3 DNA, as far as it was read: TGTGCCAGTAGTATTGGGGGCGGGAATCAGCCG.

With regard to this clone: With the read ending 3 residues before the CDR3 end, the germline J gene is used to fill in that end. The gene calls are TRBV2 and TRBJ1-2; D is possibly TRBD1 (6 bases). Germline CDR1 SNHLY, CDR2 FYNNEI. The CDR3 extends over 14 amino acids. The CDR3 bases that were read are TGTGCCAGCACCATCCGGGACATCCGCGATACC. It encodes CASTIRDIRDT. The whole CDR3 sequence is CASTIRDIRDTYTF.

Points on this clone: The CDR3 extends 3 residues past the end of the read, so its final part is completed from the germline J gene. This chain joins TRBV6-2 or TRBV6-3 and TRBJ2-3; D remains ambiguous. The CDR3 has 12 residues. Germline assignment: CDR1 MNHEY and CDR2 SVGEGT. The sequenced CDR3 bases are TGTGCCAGCAGTTACTCGATTGAGGCG. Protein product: CASSYSIEA. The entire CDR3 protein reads CASSYSIEAQYF.

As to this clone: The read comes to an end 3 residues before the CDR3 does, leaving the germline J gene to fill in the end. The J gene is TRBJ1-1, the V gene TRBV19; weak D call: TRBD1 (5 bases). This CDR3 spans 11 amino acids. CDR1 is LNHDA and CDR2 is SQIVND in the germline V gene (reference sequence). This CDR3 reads CASSIEDIAFF. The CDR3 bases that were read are TGTGCCAGTAGTATAGAGGACATT.

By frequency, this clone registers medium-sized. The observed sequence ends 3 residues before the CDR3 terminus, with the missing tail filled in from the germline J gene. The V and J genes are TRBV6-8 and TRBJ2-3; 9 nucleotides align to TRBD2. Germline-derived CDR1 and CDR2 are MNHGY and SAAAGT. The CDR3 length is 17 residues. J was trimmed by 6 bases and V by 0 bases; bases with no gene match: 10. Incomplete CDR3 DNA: TGTGCCAGCAGTTACTCCAGGGAGGGACTAGCCGGGGATACG. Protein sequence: CASSYSREGLAGDT. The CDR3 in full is CASSYSREGLAGDTQYF.

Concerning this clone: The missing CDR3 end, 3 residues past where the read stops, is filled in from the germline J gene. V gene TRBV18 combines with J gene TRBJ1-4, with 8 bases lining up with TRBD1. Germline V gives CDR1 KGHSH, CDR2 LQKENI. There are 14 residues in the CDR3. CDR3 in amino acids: CASSQTGDNSPLFF. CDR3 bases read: TGTGCCAGCTCTCAGACAGGGGACAATTCACCA. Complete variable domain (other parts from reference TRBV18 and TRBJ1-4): NAGVMQNPRHLVRRRGQEARLRCSPMKGHSHVYWYRQLPEEGLKFMVYLQKENIIDESGMPKERFSAEFPKEGPSILRIQQVVRGDSAAYFCASSQTGDNSPLFFGSGTQLSVL.

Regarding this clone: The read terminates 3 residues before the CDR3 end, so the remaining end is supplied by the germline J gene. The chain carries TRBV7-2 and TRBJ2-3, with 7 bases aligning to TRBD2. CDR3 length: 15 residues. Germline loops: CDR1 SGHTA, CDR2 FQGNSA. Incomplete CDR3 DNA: TGTGCCAGCAGCTTAAACTTAGCGGGTCAAGAGACG. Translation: CASSLNLAGQET. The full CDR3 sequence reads CASSLNLAGQETQYF.

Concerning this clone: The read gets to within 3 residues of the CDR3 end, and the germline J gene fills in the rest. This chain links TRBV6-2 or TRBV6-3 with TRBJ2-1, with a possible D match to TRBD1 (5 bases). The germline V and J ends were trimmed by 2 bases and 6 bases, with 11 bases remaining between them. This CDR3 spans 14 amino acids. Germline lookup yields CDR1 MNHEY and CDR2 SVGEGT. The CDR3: CASSYITQANEQFF. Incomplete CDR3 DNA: TGTGCCAGCAGTTACATAACACAGGCCAATGAG.

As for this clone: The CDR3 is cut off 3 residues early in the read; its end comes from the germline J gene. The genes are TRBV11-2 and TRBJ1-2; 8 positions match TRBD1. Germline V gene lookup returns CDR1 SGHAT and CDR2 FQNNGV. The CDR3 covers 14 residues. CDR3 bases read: TGTGCCAGCAGCTTTGGACAGGGAGACTACGAC. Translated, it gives CASSFGQGDYD. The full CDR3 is CASSFGQGDYDYTF.

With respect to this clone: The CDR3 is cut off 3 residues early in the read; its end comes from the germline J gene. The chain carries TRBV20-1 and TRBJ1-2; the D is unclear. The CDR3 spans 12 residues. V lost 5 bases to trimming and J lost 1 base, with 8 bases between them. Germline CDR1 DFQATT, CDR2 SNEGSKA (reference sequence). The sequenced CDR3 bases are TGCAGTGCTGGGCCATTTAACTATGGC. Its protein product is CSAGPFNYG. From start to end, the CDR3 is CSAGPFNYGYTF.